The 29 T cell receptor beta chains below all came from one sample that was sequenced in a study of blood T cell repertoires in COVID-19. Generated by immunoSEQ multiplex PCR, the TCRdb table keeps only in-frame clones and is missing some. The sample lists around 60,000 clones, 75% to 85% occurring once. The sample comprised peripheral blood. Every receptor here comes from a human donor in a cohort sampled during active COVID-19.

The V gene is TRBV7-2, the J gene TRBJ2-7; the match to TRBD2 covers 12 bases. V trimming: 6 bases; J trimming: 5 bases; junction bases outside the gene matches: 8. CDR3 length: 15 residues. The germline V gene has CDR1 SGHTA and CDR2 FQGNSA. The CDR3: CASSSGLAGSDEQYF. The CDR3 nucleotides are TGTGCCAGCAGTTCCGGACTAGCGGGGTCAGACGAGCAGTACTTC.

This clone was observed a handful of times. The chain carries TRBV10-3 and TRBJ2-3, with TRBD2 as a possible D gene (6 bases). Between the trimmed V and J ends, which lost 0 bases and 2 bases, there was a span of 9 bases. Germline lookup yields CDR1 ENHRY and CDR2 SYGVKD. This CDR3 contains 15 residues. CDR3 in DNA: TGTGCCATCAGTGAGTCGGGCGGGAACACAGATACGCAGTATTTT. Translation: CAISESGGNTDTQYF.

The gene calls are TRBV29-1 and TRBJ2-1, with D unclear. CDR1 SQVTM and CDR2 ANQGSEA come from the germline V gene. This CDR3 spans 11 amino acids. The V end was cut by 4 bases, the J end by 10 bases, with 11 bases between. The CDR3 DNA is TGCAGCGTTGGAAACTCGCGGGAGCAGTTCTTC. Amino acids: CSVGNSREQFF.

This chain joins TRBV6-6 and TRBJ1-5, with a weak D call TRBD1 (5 bases). Germline V gene lookup returns CDR1 MNHNY and CDR2 SVGAGI (reference sequence). The length of the CDR3 is 15 residues. Deletions cut 4 bases from V and 1 base from J, with 11 bases between. The CDR3 DNA reads as TGTGCCAGCAGTTCTCCGGGGGGAAGCAATCAGCCCCAGCATTTT. Its translation: CASSSPGGSNQPQHF.

The chain uses TRBV3-1 (or the pseudogene TRBV3-2) and TRBJ2-1, with 8 bases that match TRBD2. With V trimmed by 0 bases and J by 1 base, 2 bases remained unmatched. Germline V gene data show CDR1 as LGHDT and CDR2 as YNNKEL (reference sequence). The CDR3 sequence is 16 residues long. CDR3 nucleotides: TGTGCCAGCAGCCAAGAGGCTAGCGGGTCCTACAATGAGCAGTTCTTC. This codes for CASSQEASGSYNEQFF.

The chain couples TRBV6-1 to TRBJ1-2; 7 positions match TRBD1. Germline V lookup: CDR1 MNHNS, CDR2 SASEGT. This CDR3 region has 15 residues. Trimming removed 2 bases from V and 4 bases from J; junction bases left unmatched: 7. The CDR3 reads CASSERQGVVYGYTF. The CDR3 DNA sequence: TGTGCCAGCAGTGAACGGCAGGGGGTAGTCTATGGCTACACCTTC.

The chain links TRBV27 to TRBJ1-4, with TRBD1 as a possible D gene (5 bases). The CDR3 extends over 16 amino acids. The germline V and J ends were trimmed by 3 bases and 0 bases, with 11 bases remaining between them. Germline-derived CDR1 and CDR2 are MNHEY and SMNVEV (reference sequence). The CDR3 DNA sequence: TGTGCCAGCAGTTTGGAGGGGTGGGCAACTAATGAAAAACTGTTTTTT. It encodes CASSLEGWATNEKLFF.

This chain connects TRBV6-1 to TRBJ1-2; tentative D call: TRBD1 (6 bases). This CDR3 is built from 14 residues. V shed 1 base and J shed 4 bases, with 10 bases lying between them. Germline CDR1 and CDR2: MNHNS and SASEGT. CDR3 nucleotide sequence: TGTGCCAGCAGTGAAGGTCTGGACAGCTATGGCTACACCTTC. Its translation: CASSEGLDSYGYTF.

V and J are TRBV10-1 and TRBJ2-1; 14 positions match TRBD2. Looked up from germline, CDR1 is WNHNN and CDR2 is SYGVQD (reference sequence). This CDR3 region has 18 residues. J lost 0 bases, V lost 4 bases, and 5 bases had no gene match. The CDR3 bases are TGCGCCAGCAGTGGGGGACTAGCGGGAGCGAGCTCCTACAATGAGCAGTTCTTC. Encoded protein: CASSGGLAGASSYNEQFF.

The chain employs TRBV3-1 (or the pseudogene TRBV3-2) and TRBJ2-1; the D gene is possibly TRBD2 (5 bases). Germline V lookup: CDR1 LGHDT, CDR2 YNNKEL (reference sequence). Trimming pared 2 bases from V and 12 bases from J, leaving 17 bases between. The CDR3 covers 14 residues. As DNA, the CDR3 is TGTGCCAGCAGCCAAATGGTCGAGGGAGTGGCGCAGTTCTTC. Translated: CASSQMVEGVAQFF.

The genes are TRBV9 and TRBJ1-2; 9 positions match TRBD1. Trimming at V came to 4 bases and at J to 4 bases, leaving 11 bases not matched to a gene. The CDR3 contains 16 residues. The germline V gene has CDR1 SGDLS and CDR2 YYNGEE. The CDR3 region is CASSRRGTGMTYGYTF. Here the CDR3 DNA reads TGTGCCAGCAGCCGGCGTGGGACAGGGATGACCTATGGCTACACCTTC.

The chain links TRBV4-2 to TRBJ2-7; 9 bases are shared with TRBD1. V was clipped by 2 bases and J by 2 bases; unmatched bases: 4. The length of the CDR3 is 15 residues. Germline assignment: CDR1 LGHNA and CDR2 YNFKEQ. CDR3 nucleotides: TGTGCCAGCAGCCAACCGGGACAGGGCCCCTACGAGCAGTACTTC. The encoded protein is CASSQPGQGPYEQYF.

The chain employs TRBV5-1 and TRBJ1-1, with 7 bases identical to TRBD1. This CDR3 contains 11 residues. The ends lost 6 bases at V and 5 bases at J; junction bases unmatched: 1. CDR1 is SGHRS and CDR2 is YFSETQ in the germline V gene. DNA of the CDR3: TGCGCCAGCAACAGGGGTACTGAAGCTTTCTTT. This translates into CASNRGTEAFF. The whole variable domain, remainder taken from reference TRBV5-1 and TRBJ1-1, is KAGVTQTPRYLIKTRGQQVTLSCSPISGHRSVSWYQQTPGQGLQFLFEYFSETQRNKGNFPGRFSGRQFSNSRSEMNVSTLELGDSALYLCASNRGTEAFFGQGTRLTVV.

The chain uses TRBV28 and TRBJ2-1, with TRBD2 matching 7 bases. The V segment lost 5 bases and the J segment 6 bases; nucleotides outside the gene matches: 16. This CDR3 has 17 residues. Germline V gene data show CDR1 as MDHEN and CDR2 as SYDVKM. The CDR3 sequence is CASSPRSSGPGANEQFF. The CDR3 nucleotides read TGTGCCAGCAGTCCCCGGAGTAGCGGGCCAGGTGCCAATGAGCAGTTCTTC.

The chain recombines TRBV4-2 with TRBJ2-1, with a tentative D call TRBD2 (5 bases). CDR1 and CDR2 (germline): LGHNA, YNFKEQ. Trimming cost V 0 bases and J 0 bases, with 12 bases left between them. This CDR3 has 17 residues. The CDR3 spells CASSQDLRRSSYNEQFF. The DNA of the CDR3 is TGTGCCAGCAGCCAAGATCTTCGGAGGAGCTCCTACAATGAGCAGTTCTTC.

This clone was counted only a few times. V gene TRBV12-5 combines with J gene TRBJ2-2; 9 bases fit TRBD1. The CDR3 runs to 15 residues. J was trimmed by 4 bases and V by 1 base; bases with no gene match: 1. Germline-derived CDR1 and CDR2 are LGHNT and FRNRAP. The DNA for the CDR3 is TGTGCTAGTGGTTTGGGGGGACAGGGCACCGGGGAGCTGTTTTTT. Residues: CASGLGGQGTGELFF. Full variable domain (outside the CDR3, taken from reference TRBV12-5 and TRBJ2-2): DARVTQTPRHKVTEMGQEVTMRCQPILGHNTVFWYRQTMMQGLELLAYFRNRAPLDDSGMPKDRFSAEMPDATLATLKIQPSEPRDSAVYFCASGLGGQGTGELFFGEGSRLTVL.

The rearrangement links TRBV19 to TRBJ1-2, with 8 bases that match TRBD1. This CDR3 spans 15 amino acids. Losses at the gene ends were 4 bases for V and 4 bases for J; bases not matched to a gene: 8. Germline CDR1 and CDR2: LNHDA and SQIVND (reference sequence). The CDR3 loop reads CASSSQGAVSYGYTF. The DNA for the CDR3 is TGTGCCAGTAGTAGCCAGGGGGCGGTGTCCTATGGCTACACCTTC.

The gene calls are TRBV30 and TRBJ1-2; the D gene is possibly TRBD1 (5 bases). Germline lookup yields CDR1 GTSNPN and CDR2 SVGIG (reference sequence). The V end was cut by 3 bases, the J end by 4 bases, with 9 bases between. The CDR3 is 12 amino acids. In DNA form, the CDR3 reads TGTGCCTGGAGAGCGGGGCCCTATGGCTACACCTTC. This codes for CAWRAGPYGYTF.

The chain uses TRBV6-1 and TRBJ2-6; no definite D call. CDR3 length: 16 amino acids. The V gene lost 4 bases and the J gene lost 0 bases, with 10 bases spanning the gap. Per the germline V gene, CDR1 is MNHNS and CDR2 is SASEGT. The CDR3 protein is CASSGVAFSGANVLTF. DNA of the CDR3: TGTGCCAGCAGTGGGGTAGCTTTCTCTGGGGCCAACGTCCTGACTTTC.

The chain couples TRBV29-1 to TRBJ2-2; D gene uncertain. Trimming took 4 bases from V and 3 from J, leaving 9 bases between them. Germline assignment: CDR1 SQVTM and CDR2 ANQGSEA. CDR3 size: 13 residues. The CDR3 bases are TGCAGCGTTGTATCCGTCGACACCGGGGAGCTGTTTTTT. It codes for CSVVSVDTGELFF.

V usage is TRBV7-9 and J usage is TRBJ2-1, with 13 nucleotides matching TRBD2. V was clipped by 5 bases and J by 8 bases; unmatched bases: 12. This CDR3 region has 17 residues. CDR1 is SEHNR and CDR2 is FQNEAQ in the germline V gene (reference sequence). This CDR3 reads CASSPGPGLAGADEQFF. CDR3 nucleotide sequence: TGTGCCAGCAGCCCTGGCCCAGGACTAGCGGGGGCCGATGAGCAGTTCTTC. The full variable domain, its missing parts supplied by reference TRBV7-9 and TRBJ2-1, is DTGVSQNPRHKITKRGQNVTFRCDPISEHNRLYWYRQTLGQGPEFLTYFQNEAQLEKSRLLSDRFSAERPKGSFSTLEIQRTEQGDSAMYLCASSPGPGLAGADEQFFGPGTRLTVL.

The chain has TRBV19 and TRBJ1-6; possibly TRBD1 for D (6 bases). CDR3 length: 15 amino acids. The germline CDR1 and CDR2 sequences are LNHDA and SQIVND (reference sequence). Trimming left V 4 bases short and J 6 bases short, with 13 bases between. CDR3 bases: TGTGCCAGTAGTACCGCGACAGGAACTAATTCACCCCTCCACTTT. Translation: CASSTATGTNSPLHF.

This sequence joins TRBV11-2 and TRBJ2-1, with a possible D match to TRBD2 (7 bases). The CDR3 consists of 15 residues. Germline V gene lookup returns CDR1 SGHAT and CDR2 FQNNGV. The germline V and J ends were trimmed by 1 base and 7 bases, with 14 bases remaining between them. DNA of the CDR3: TGTGCCAGCAGCTTAGTCGGGGGGCCGGGGAATGAGCAGTTCTTC. Its protein is CASSLVGGPGNEQFF. Filled out from reference TRBV11-2 and TRBJ2-1, the complete variable domain reads EAGVAQSPRYKIIEKRQSVAFWCNPISGHATLYWYQQILGQGPKLLIQFQNNGVVDDSQLPKDRFSAERLKGVDSTLKIQPAKLEDSAVYLCASSLVGGPGNEQFFGPGTRLTVL.

J is TRBJ2-3 and V is TRBV10-3, with D perhaps matching TRBD1 (5 bases). CDR1 and CDR2 from the germline V gene are ENHRY and SYGVKD. V was cut by 6 bases and J by 4 bases, with 14 bases left in between. The CDR3 covers 14 residues. Here the CDR3 DNA reads TGTGCCATCAGCAGCACTGCGACAGCAGATACGCAGTATTTT. It encodes CAISSTATADTQYF.

This chain links TRBV15 with TRBJ1-5; 8 nucleotides align to TRBD1. This CDR3 is built from 15 residues. V was clipped by 3 bases and J by 2 bases; unmatched bases: 3. Germline CDR1 LNHNV, CDR2 YYDKDF (reference sequence). The CDR3 is CATSRLQGGNQPQHF. The CDR3 coding sequence is TGTGCCACCAGCAGGCTACAGGGGGGCAATCAGCCCCAGCATTTT.

This clone was detected once. The chain combines TRBV7-2 with TRBJ1-1; a weak D match, TRBD1 (5 bases). The CDR3 consists of 14 residues. Trimming stripped 1 base from V and 0 bases from J, with 6 bases between. Germline V gene lookup returns CDR1 SGHTA and CDR2 FQGNSA. CDR3 amino acids: CASSLVGVNTEAFF. Here the CDR3 DNA reads TGTGCCAGCAGCTTAGTAGGGGTGAACACTGAAGCTTTCTTT.

The table lists this clone with a few counts. The chain employs TRBV4-1 and TRBJ1-4, with D possibly matching TRBD1 (5 bases). The CDR3 has 15 amino acids. CDR1 MGHRA and CDR2 YSYEKL come from the germline V gene. V gave up 6 bases and J gave up 5 bases, with 16 bases separating them. CDR3 sequence (DNA): TGCGCCAGCAGACGGTTGGCAGGGTCGAATGAAAAACTGTTTTTT. The encoded protein is CASRRLAGSNEKLFF.

This chain connects TRBV6-5 to TRBJ1-3; a possible D gene is TRBD1 (6 bases). The CDR3 extends over 13 amino acids. CDR1 is MNHEY and CDR2 is SVGAGI in the germline V gene. V was pared by 5 bases and J by 4 bases, with 9 bases between. The CDR3 is CASSRGQGNTIYF. CDR3 DNA: TGTGCCAGCAGTCGTGGACAGGGAAACACCATATATTTT.

The chain combines TRBV9 with TRBJ1-6; D might be TRBD1 (6 bases). The V gene's germline CDR1 is SGDLS and CDR2 YYNGEE. The CDR3 is made up of 13 amino acids. V lost 0 bases to trimming and J lost 10 bases, with 8 bases between them. CDR3 amino acids: CASSVAQGSPLHF. CDR3 nucleotides: TGTGCCAGCAGCGTAGCGCAGGGGTCACCCCTCCACTTT.